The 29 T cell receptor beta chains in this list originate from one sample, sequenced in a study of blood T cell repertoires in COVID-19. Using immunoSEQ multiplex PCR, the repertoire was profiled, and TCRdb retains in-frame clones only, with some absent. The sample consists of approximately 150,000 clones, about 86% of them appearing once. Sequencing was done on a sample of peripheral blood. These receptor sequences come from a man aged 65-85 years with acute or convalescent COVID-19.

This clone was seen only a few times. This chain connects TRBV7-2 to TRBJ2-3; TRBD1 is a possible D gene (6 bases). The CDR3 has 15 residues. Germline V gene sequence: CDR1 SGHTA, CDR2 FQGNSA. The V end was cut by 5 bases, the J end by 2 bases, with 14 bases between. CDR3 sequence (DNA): TGTGCCAGCAGCCCCCGGCGACAGGACACAGATACGCAGTATTTT. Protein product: CASSPRRQDTDTQYF. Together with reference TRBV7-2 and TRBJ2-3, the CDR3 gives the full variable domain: GAGVSQSPSNKVTEKGKDVELRCDPISGHTALYWYRQSLGQGLEFLIYFQGNSAPDKSGLPSDRFSAERTGGSVSTLTIQRTQQEDSAVYLCASSPRRQDTDTQYFGPGTRLTVL.

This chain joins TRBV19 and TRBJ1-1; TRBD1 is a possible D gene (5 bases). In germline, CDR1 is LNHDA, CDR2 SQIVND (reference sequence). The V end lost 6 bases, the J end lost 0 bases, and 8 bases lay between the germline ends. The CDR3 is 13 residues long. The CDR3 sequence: CASSPGVNTEAFF. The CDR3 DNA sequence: TGTGCCAGTAGCCCGGGGGTGAACACTGAAGCTTTCTTT.

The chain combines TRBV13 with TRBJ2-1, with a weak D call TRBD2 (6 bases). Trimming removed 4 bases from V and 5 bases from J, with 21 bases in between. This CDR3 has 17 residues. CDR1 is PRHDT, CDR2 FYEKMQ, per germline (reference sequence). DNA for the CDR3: TGTGCCAGCAGCTGGAGGGTAAGTCCCCCTTCGAACAATGAGCAGTTCTTC. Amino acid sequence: CASSWRVSPPSNNEQFF.

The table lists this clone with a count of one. CDR3 in amino acids: CASSLALVAGVGADTQYF. CDR3 nucleotides: TGCGCCAGCAGCTTGGCCCTTGTAGCGGGAGTGGGAGCAGATACGCAGTATTTT. This sequence joins TRBV5-1 and TRBJ2-3; the match to TRBD2 covers 9 bases. Germline loops: CDR1 SGHRS, CDR2 YFSETQ. This CDR3 region has 18 residues. The J segment lost 4 bases and the V segment lost 0 bases, leaving 12 bases of the junction unmatched.

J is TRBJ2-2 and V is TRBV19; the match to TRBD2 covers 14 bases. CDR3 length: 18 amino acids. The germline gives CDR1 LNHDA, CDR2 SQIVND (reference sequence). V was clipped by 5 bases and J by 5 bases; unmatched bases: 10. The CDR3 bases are TGTGCCAGTAGTTCCCCGGGACTAGCGGGAGTACGGACCGGGGAGCTGTTTTTT. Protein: CASSSPGLAGVRTGELFF. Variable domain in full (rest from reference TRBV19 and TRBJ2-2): DGGITQSPKYLFRKEGQNVTLSCEQNLNHDAMYWYRQDPGQGLRLIYYSQIVNDFQKGDIAEGYSVSREKKESFPLTVTSAQKNPTAFYLCASSSPGLAGVRTGELFFGEGSRLTVL.

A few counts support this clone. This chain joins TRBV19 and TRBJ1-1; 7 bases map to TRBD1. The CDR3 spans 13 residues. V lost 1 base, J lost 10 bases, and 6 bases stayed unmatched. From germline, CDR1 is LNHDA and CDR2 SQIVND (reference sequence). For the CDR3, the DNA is TGTGCCAGTAGTATAGCCAGGACAGGCGGAGCTTTCTTT. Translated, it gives CASSIARTGGAFF.

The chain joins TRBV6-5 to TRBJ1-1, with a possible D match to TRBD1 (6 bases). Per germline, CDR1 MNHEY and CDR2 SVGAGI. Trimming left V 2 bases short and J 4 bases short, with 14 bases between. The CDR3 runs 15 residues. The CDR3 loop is CASSYGGGRGTEAFF. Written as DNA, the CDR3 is TGTGCCAGCAGTTACGGGGGCGGTCGGGGCACTGAAGCTTTCTTT.

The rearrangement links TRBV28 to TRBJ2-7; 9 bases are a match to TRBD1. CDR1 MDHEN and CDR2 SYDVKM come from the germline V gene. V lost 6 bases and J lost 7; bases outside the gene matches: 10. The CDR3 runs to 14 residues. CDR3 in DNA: TGTGCCAGCAGGTCCTTACAGGGGGCGGGAGAGCAGTACTTC. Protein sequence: CASRSLQGAGEQYF.

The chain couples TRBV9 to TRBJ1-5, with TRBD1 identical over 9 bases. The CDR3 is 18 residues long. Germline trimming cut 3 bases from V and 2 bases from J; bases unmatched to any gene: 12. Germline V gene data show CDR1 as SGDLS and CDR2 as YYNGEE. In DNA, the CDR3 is TGTGCCAGCAGCGACCGGGACAGGGATGGGATCGGCAATCAGCCCCAGCATTTT. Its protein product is CASSDRDRDGIGNQPQHF.

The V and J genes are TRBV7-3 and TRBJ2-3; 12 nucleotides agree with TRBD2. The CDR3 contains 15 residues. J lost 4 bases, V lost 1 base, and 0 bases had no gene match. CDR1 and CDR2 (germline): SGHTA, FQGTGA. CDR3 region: CASSLRLAGADTQYF. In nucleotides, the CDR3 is TGTGCCAGCAGCTTAAGACTAGCGGGAGCAGATACGCAGTATTTT.

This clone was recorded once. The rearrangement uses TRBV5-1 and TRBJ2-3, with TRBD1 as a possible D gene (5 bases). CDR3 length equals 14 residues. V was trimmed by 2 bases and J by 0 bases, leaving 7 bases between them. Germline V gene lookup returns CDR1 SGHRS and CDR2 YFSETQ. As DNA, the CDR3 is TGCGCCAGCAGCTTAGGGGATAGCACAGATACGCAGTATTTT. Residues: CASSLGDSTDTQYF.

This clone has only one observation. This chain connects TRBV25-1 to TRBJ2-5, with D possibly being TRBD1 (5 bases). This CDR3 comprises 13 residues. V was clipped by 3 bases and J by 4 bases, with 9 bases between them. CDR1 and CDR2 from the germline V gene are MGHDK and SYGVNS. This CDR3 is CASSDRDAETQYF. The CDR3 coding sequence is TGTGCCAGCAGTGACAGGGATGCAGAGACCCAGTACTTC.

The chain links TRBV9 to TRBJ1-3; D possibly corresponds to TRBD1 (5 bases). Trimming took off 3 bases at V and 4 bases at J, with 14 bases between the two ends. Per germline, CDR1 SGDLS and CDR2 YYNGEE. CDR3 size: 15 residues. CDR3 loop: CASSAGGESGNTIYF. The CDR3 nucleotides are TGTGCCAGCAGCGCGGGAGGGGAGAGCGGAAACACCATATATTTT.

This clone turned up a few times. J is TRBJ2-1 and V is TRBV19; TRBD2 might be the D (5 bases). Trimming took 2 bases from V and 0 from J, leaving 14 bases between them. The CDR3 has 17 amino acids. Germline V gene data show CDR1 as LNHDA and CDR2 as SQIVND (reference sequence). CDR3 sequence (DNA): TGTGCCAGTAGTATAACGGGTACTAGTATCTCCTACAATGAGCAGTTCTTC. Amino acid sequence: CASSITGTSISYNEQFF.

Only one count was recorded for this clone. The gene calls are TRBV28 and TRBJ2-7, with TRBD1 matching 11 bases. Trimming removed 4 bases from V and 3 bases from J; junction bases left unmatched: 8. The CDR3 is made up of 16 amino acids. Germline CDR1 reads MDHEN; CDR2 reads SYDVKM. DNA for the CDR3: TGTGCCAGCAGTTCCCTGACCGGGACAGGGGGCTACGAGCAGTACTTC. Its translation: CASSSLTGTGGYEQYF.

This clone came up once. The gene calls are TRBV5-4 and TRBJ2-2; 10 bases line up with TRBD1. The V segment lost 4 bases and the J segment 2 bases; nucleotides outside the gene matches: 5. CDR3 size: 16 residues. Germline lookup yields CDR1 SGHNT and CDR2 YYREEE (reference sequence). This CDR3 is CASSIRDRGNTGELFF. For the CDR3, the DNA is TGTGCCAGCAGCATCCGGGACAGGGGTAACACCGGGGAGCTGTTTTTT.

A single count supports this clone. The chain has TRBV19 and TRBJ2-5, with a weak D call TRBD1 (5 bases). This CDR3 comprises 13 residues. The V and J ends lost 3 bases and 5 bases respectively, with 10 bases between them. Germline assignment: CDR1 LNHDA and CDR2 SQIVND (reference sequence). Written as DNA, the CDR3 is TGTGCCAGTAGTATTCAGGGTGGTGAGACCCAGTACTTC. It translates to CASSIQGGETQYF.

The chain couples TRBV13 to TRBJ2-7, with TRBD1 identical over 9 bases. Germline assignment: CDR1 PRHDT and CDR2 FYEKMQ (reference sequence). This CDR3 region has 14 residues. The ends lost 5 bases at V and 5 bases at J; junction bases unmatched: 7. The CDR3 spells CASSIQGAYDEQYF. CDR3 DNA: TGTGCCAGCAGCATACAGGGGGCCTATGACGAGCAGTACTTC.

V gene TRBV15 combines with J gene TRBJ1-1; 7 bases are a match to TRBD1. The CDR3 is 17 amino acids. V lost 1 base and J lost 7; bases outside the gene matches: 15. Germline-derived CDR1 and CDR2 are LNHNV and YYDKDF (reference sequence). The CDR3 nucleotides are TGTGCCACCAGCAGAGTAGTAGGGGGCGCCTGGGGTCGTGAAGCTTTCTTT. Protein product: CATSRVVGGAWGREAFF.

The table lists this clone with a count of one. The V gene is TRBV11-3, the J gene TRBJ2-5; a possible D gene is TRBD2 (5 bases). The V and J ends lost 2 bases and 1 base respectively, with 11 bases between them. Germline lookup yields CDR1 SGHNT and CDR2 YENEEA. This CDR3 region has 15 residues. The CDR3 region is CASSLNGGIQETQYF. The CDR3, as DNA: TGTGCCAGCAGCTTAAACGGAGGCATCCAAGAGACCCAGTACTTC.

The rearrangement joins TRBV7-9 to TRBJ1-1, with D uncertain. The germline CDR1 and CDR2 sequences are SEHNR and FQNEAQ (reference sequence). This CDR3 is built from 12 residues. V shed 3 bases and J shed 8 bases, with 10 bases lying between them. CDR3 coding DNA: TGTGCCAGCAGCTTGAGCGTATCCGAAGCTTTCTTT. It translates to CASSLSVSEAFF.

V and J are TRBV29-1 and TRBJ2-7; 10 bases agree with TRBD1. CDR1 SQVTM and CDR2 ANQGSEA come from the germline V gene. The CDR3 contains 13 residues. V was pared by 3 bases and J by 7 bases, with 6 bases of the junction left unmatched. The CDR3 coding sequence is TGCAGCGTTGATGGACAGGGGGTTGGTGAGCAGTACTTC. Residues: CSVDGQGVGEQYF.

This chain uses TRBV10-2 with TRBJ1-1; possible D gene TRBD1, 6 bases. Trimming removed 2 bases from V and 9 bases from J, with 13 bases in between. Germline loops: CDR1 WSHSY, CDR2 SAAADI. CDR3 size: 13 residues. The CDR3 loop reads CASSEPGTLKAFF. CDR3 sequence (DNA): TGCGCCAGCAGTGAGCCAGGGACACTGAAAGCTTTCTTT.

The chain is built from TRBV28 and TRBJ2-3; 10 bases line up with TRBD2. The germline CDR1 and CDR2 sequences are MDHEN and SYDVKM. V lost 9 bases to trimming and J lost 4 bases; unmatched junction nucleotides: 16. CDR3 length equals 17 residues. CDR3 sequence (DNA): TGTGCCAGTCAGTTCGTAGGCCTAGCGGGAGCAGCAGATACGCAGTATTTT. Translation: CASQFVGLAGAADTQYF.

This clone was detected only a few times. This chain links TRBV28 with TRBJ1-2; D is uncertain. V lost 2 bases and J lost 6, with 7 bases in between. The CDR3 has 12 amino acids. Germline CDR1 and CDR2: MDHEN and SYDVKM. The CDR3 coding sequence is TGTGCCAGCAGTTTAATCGGGGATGGCTACACCTTC. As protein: CASSLIGDGYTF.

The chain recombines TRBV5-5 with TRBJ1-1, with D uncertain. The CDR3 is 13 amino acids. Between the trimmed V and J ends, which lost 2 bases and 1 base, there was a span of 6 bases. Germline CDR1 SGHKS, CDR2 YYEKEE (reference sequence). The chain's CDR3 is CASSFLSNTEAFF. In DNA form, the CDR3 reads TGTGCCAGCAGCTTCCTTTCGAACACTGAAGCTTTCTTT.

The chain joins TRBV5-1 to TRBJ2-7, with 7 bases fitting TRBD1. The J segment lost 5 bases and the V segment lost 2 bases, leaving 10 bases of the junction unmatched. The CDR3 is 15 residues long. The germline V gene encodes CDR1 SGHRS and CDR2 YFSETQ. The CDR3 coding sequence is TGCGCCAGCAGCTTAGAGGACAGGTCGTTGGACGAGCAGTACTTC. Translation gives CASSLEDRSLDEQYF.

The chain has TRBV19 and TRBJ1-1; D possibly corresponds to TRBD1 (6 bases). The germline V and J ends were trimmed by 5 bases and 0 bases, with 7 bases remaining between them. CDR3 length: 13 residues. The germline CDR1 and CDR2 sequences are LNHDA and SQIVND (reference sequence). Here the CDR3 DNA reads TGTGCCAGTAGTGGGACACTGAACACTGAAGCTTTCTTT. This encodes CASSGTLNTEAFF.

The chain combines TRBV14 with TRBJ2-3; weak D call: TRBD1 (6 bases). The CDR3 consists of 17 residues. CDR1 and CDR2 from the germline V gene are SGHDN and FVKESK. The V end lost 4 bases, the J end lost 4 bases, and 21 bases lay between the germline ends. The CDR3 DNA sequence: TGTGCCAGCAGCCCATACCCCCCCACAGGGACCGCAGATACGCAGTATTTT. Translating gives CASSPYPPTGTADTQYF. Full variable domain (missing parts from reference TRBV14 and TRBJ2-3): EAGVTQFPSHSVIEKGQTVTLRCDPISGHDNLYWYRRVMGKEIKFLLHFVKESKQDESGMPNNRFLAERTGGTYSTLKVQPAELEDSGVYFCASSPYPPTGTADTQYFGPGTRLTVL.